The 32 T cell receptor beta chains presented below share a single source sample, sequenced in a study of T cell responses to AZD1222 COVID-19 vaccine. Libraries were prepared by immunoSEQ multiplex PCR; TCRdb keeps only in-frame clonotypes and omits some of them. The sample lists around 100,000 clones; roughly 89% were seen once. The sample in question was peripheral blood, obtained on day 0 of AZD1222 vaccination. Receptors originate from an adult in good health.

The chain carries TRBV11-2 and TRBJ2-7, with 7 bases identical to TRBD2. Trimming removed 3 bases from V and 3 bases from J; junction bases left unmatched: 11. Germline-derived CDR1 and CDR2 are SGHAT and FQNNGV. The CDR3 extends over 16 amino acids. CDR3 sequence (DNA): TGTGCCAGCAGCTTGGGGCTCGGGGACTACTACTACGAGCAGTACTTC. It specifies CASSLGLGDYYYEQYF.

This sequence joins TRBV7-2 and TRBJ1-4; D gene unclear. Trimming shortened V by 8 bases and J by 0 bases, and 13 bases separated the two germline ends. The CDR3 extends over 15 amino acids. The germline CDR1 and CDR2 sequences are SGHTA and FQGNSA. The CDR3 DNA reads as TGTGCCAGCTCCGCGGAAAGTGCAACTAATGAAAAACTGTTTTTT. Amino acids: CASSAESATNEKLFF.

This chain connects TRBV2 to TRBJ1-4; weak D call: TRBD1 (6 bases). This CDR3 contains 15 residues. Trimming took 5 bases from V and 8 from J, leaving 18 bases between them. CDR1 and CDR2 (germline): SNHLY, FYNNEI. In nucleotides, the CDR3 is TGTGCCAGCAGTAAGACAGGTAGTGATTTGGAAAAACTGTTTTTT. This gives the protein CASSKTGSDLEKLFF. Complete variable domain (other parts from reference TRBV2 and TRBJ1-4): EPEVTQTPSHQVTQMGQEVILRCVPISNHLYFYWYRQILGQKVEFLVSFYNNEISEKSEIFDDQFSVERPDGSNFTLKIRSTKLEDSAMYFCASSKTGSDLEKLFFGSGTQLSVL.

The genes are TRBV11-2 and TRBJ1-6; 9 nucleotides agree with TRBD1. Per germline, CDR1 SGHAT and CDR2 FQNNGV. Trimming took 4 bases from V and 3 from J; bases not matched to a gene: 4. The CDR3 is 16 amino acids. The CDR3 DNA reads as TGTGCCAGCAGCTCGGGACAGGGTATCTATAATTCACCCCTCCACTTT. Translated: CASSSGQGIYNSPLHF.

The chain links TRBV10-3 to TRBJ1-2; D is unresolved. Germline-derived CDR1 and CDR2 are ENHRY and SYGVKD. The length of the CDR3 is 13 residues. V lost 2 bases and J lost 4, with 8 bases in between. Written as DNA, the CDR3 is TGTGCCATCAGTGAGCAAGGAGCCTATGGCTACACCTTC. Protein sequence: CAISEQGAYGYTF.

V gene TRBV7-2 combines with J gene TRBJ2-3, with D possibly TRBD1 on 5 matching bases. This CDR3 is 14 amino acids long. Germline CDR1 SGHTA, CDR2 FQGNSA. V was trimmed by 0 bases and J by 4 bases, leaving 8 bases between them. Written as DNA, the CDR3 is TGTGCCAGCAGCTTAGCAGGGGCCGCAGATACGCAGTATTTT. Translated, it gives CASSLAGAADTQYF. Variable domain in full (rest from reference TRBV7-2 and TRBJ2-3): GAGVSQSPSNKVTEKGKDVELRCDPISGHTALYWYRQSLGQGLEFLIYFQGNSAPDKSGLPSDRFSAERTGGSVSTLTIQRTQQEDSAVYLCASSLAGAADTQYFGPGTRLTVL.

The V gene is TRBV28, the J gene TRBJ1-6; D possibly corresponds to TRBD1 (6 bases). This CDR3 has 16 amino acids. V lost 3 bases and J lost 7, with 16 bases in between. Per the germline V gene, CDR1 is MDHEN and CDR2 is SYDVKM. In DNA form, the CDR3 reads TGTGCCAGCAGTTTTGTGGCGGGGGCCGACAATTCACCCCTCCACTTT. Its translation: CASSFVAGADNSPLHF. Variable domain in full (rest from reference TRBV28 and TRBJ1-6): DVKVTQSSRYLVKRTGEKVFLECVQDMDHENMFWYRQDPGLGLRLIYFSYDVKMKEKGDIPEGYSVSREKKERFSLILESASTNQTSMYLCASSFVAGADNSPLHFGNGTRLTVT.

The V call is TRBV7-8, the J call TRBJ1-1; 9 bases agree with TRBD1. The V and J ends lost 5 bases and 3 bases, in that order; junction bases with no gene match: 7. The V gene's germline CDR1 is SGHVS and CDR2 FQNEAQ. The CDR3 is made up of 15 amino acids. This chain's CDR3 is CASSRTGGTDTEAFF. Written as DNA, the CDR3 is TGTGCCAGCAGCAGAACAGGGGGCACTGACACTGAAGCTTTCTTT. Looking up the rest from reference TRBV7-8 and TRBJ1-1 gives the full variable domain: GAGVSQSPRYKVAKRGQDVALRCDPISGHVSLFWYQQALGQGPEFLTYFQNEAQLDKSGLPSDRFFAERPEGSVSTLKIQRTQQEDSAVYLCASSRTGGTDTEAFFGQGTRLTVV.

The gene calls are TRBV6-6 and TRBJ1-5, with 11 bases identical to TRBD1. CDR3 size: 16 residues. The V and J ends lost 5 bases and 6 bases, in that order; junction bases with no gene match: 9. CDR1 is MNHNY and CDR2 is SVGAGI in the germline V gene (reference sequence). CDR3 sequence: CASSRPDRGRVQPQHF. DNA of the CDR3: TGTGCCAGCAGTCGCCCGGACAGGGGGCGGGTTCAGCCCCAGCATTTT.

The chain recombines TRBV6-5 with TRBJ1-3; TRBD1 is a possible D gene (5 bases). V dropped 2 bases and J dropped 0 bases, with 11 bases sitting between them. In germline, CDR1 is MNHEY, CDR2 SVGAGI. The CDR3 runs 16 residues. The CDR3, as DNA: TGTGCCAGCAGTTACGGGGACCGAAGCTCTGGAAACACCATATATTTT. Amino acids: CASSYGDRSSGNTIYF.

The rearrangement uses TRBV6-5 and TRBJ2-1; 9 bases line up with TRBD2. The V segment lost 7 bases and the J segment 4 bases; nucleotides outside the gene matches: 8. Germline-derived CDR1 and CDR2 are MNHEY and SVGAGI. This CDR3 spans 15 amino acids. CDR3 region: CASTQASGAYNEQFF. The CDR3 DNA reads as TGTGCCAGCACTCAGGCTAGCGGGGCATACAATGAGCAGTTCTTC.

This clone appeared once. This chain links TRBV4-3 with TRBJ1-3; possible D gene TRBD1, 5 bases. Germline lookup yields CDR1 LGHNA and CDR2 YSLEER. CDR3 size: 16 residues. V lost 0 bases, J lost 2 bases, and 11 bases lay in between. CDR3 amino acids: CASSQDLGAAGNTIYF. The CDR3, as DNA: TGCGCCAGCAGCCAAGATCTCGGGGCAGCTGGAAACACCATATATTTT.

The V gene is TRBV4-1, the J gene TRBJ1-4; perhaps TRBD1 as D (5 bases). Trimming cost V 0 bases and J 7 bases, with 9 bases left between them. The CDR3 length is 14 residues. Germline V lookup: CDR1 MGHRA, CDR2 YSYEKL. The CDR3 nucleotides read TGCGCCAGCAGCCAAGATCGGGGGGGTGAAAAACTGTTTTTT. It specifies CASSQDRGGEKLFF.

The J gene is TRBJ2-1, the V gene TRBV28; 7 bases are a match to TRBD2. The CDR3 has 16 amino acids. V was clipped by 4 bases and J by 2 bases; unmatched bases: 8. Germline values: CDR1 MDHEN, CDR2 SYDVKM. The CDR3 sequence: CASSSAGRSTYNEQFF. CDR3 nucleotide sequence: TGTGCCAGCAGTTCAGCGGGGAGGAGCACCTACAATGAGCAGTTCTTC.

A few counts support this clone. V is TRBV5-4 and J is TRBJ1-1; D remains unclear. CDR1 and CDR2 from the germline V gene are SGHNT and YYREEE (reference sequence). V lost 1 base to trimming and J lost 2 bases, with 0 bases between them. CDR3 length: 11 residues. The CDR3 reads CASSLNTEAFF. CDR3 bases: TGTGCCAGCAGCTTGAACACTGAAGCTTTCTTT.

This clone has only a few counts. The gene calls are TRBV7-9 and TRBJ1-2; the D is unclear. The V and J ends lost 1 base and 8 bases respectively, with 14 bases between them. This CDR3 is built from 14 residues. From germline, CDR1 is SEHNR and CDR2 FQNEAQ (reference sequence). The CDR3 region has the DNA TGTGCCAGCAGCTTAGAATCGAGGGCTGTGGGCTACACCTTC. This encodes CASSLESRAVGYTF.

The chain is built from TRBV3-1 (or the pseudogene TRBV3-2) and TRBJ1-2, with D possibly matching TRBD1 (5 bases). This CDR3 is built from 15 residues. Trimming removed 3 bases from V and 4 bases from J, with 15 bases in between. Germline loops: CDR1 LGHDT, CDR2 YNNKEL (reference sequence). CDR3: CASSHRRGGGYGYTF. For the CDR3, the DNA is TGTGCCAGCAGCCATCGACGGGGGGGTGGCTATGGCTACACCTTC.

This clone was seen only a few times. V gene TRBV7-3 combines with J gene TRBJ2-3; tentatively, D is TRBD1 or TRBD2 (5 bases each). Germline CDR1 is SGHTA and CDR2 is FQGTGA. The CDR3 extends over 15 amino acids. V lost 5 bases and J 0 bases, leaving 12 bases between the germline ends. The CDR3 reads CASSPGPASTDTQYF. CDR3 DNA sequence: TGTGCCAGCAGCCCGGGACCAGCTAGCACAGATACGCAGTATTTT.

The V gene is TRBV28, the J gene TRBJ1-4; D uncertain. The V end lost 6 bases, the J end lost 1 base, and 12 bases lay between the germline ends. The CDR3 loop spans 15 amino acids. From germline, CDR1 is MDHEN and CDR2 SYDVKM. The CDR3 sequence: CASSVVIGTNEKLFF. The CDR3 DNA reads TGTGCCAGCAGCGTGGTGATTGGAACTAATGAAAAACTGTTTTTT.

The chain is built from TRBV12-2 and TRBJ1-1. TRBV12-2 is reported as a pseudogene. The CDR3 is made up of 18 amino acids. The CDR3 loop reads CASRPGSKGRSMNTEAFF. The CDR3 DNA sequence: TGTGCAAGTCGACCCGGGAGTAAAGGTCGGTCAATGAACACTGAAGCTTTCTTT.

The chain has TRBV7-2 and TRBJ2-1; 11 bases map to TRBD1. CDR1 is SGHTA and CDR2 is FQGNSA in the germline V gene. V lost 4 bases, J lost 5 bases, and 7 bases stayed unmatched. The CDR3 runs 16 residues. The CDR3 DNA reads TGTGCCAGCAGCTGGACCGGGACAGGGGGGGACAATGAGCAGTTCTTC. Encoded protein: CASSWTGTGGDNEQFF.

The chain has TRBV18 and TRBJ1-6; 7 positions agree with TRBD1. Looked up from germline, CDR1 is KGHSH and CDR2 is LQKENI. V lost 5 bases, J lost 6 bases, and 13 bases stayed unmatched. The CDR3 has 17 amino acids. The CDR3 protein is CASSMTGSSAPNSPLHF. In DNA form, the CDR3 reads TGTGCCAGCTCAATGACAGGGTCATCCGCCCCTAATTCACCCCTCCACTTT. Combining the CDR3 with reference TRBV18 and TRBJ1-6 gives the whole variable domain NAGVMQNPRHLVRRRGQEARLRCSPMKGHSHVYWYRQLPEEGLKFMVYLQKENIIDESGMPKERFSAEFPKEGPSILRIQQVVRGDSAAYFCASSMTGSSAPNSPLHFGNGTRLTVT.

The chain couples TRBV19 to TRBJ2-1, with TRBD2 matching 8 bases. The CDR3 totals 14 residues. Germline lookup yields CDR1 LNHDA and CDR2 SQIVND (reference sequence). The V segment lost 6 bases and the J segment 6 bases; nucleotides outside the gene matches: 7. CDR3 in DNA: TGTGCCAGTAGGGGTAGCGGGGTGGGCAATGAGCAGTTCTTC. This codes for CASRGSGVGNEQFF.

This rearrangement joins TRBV7-9 to TRBJ2-5; TRBD1 might be the D (6 bases). CDR3 size: 17 residues. Trimming removed 5 bases at V and 2 bases at J, with 21 bases between. Germline CDR1 is SEHNR and CDR2 is FQNEAQ (reference sequence). The CDR3 region is CASSPQTGFWTQETQYF. The CDR3 DNA reads as TGTGCCAGCAGCCCGCAAACAGGGTTTTGGACACAAGAGACCCAGTACTTC.

This clone was seen a handful of times. The J gene is TRBJ1-5, the V gene TRBV6-1; a possible D gene is TRBD1 (5 bases). The germline gives CDR1 MNHNS, CDR2 SASEGT. The CDR3 covers 16 residues. Trimming cost V 4 bases and J 5 bases, with 18 bases left between them. CDR3 DNA sequence: TGTGCCAGCAGTGCCCAGGGAAGGGTCGGCGATCAGCCCCAGCATTTT. Protein sequence: CASSAQGRVGDQPQHF.

This chain links TRBV15 with TRBJ2-3, with D hard to call. CDR3 size: 19 residues. CDR1 is LNHNV and CDR2 is YYDKDF in the germline V gene (reference sequence). V was pared by 1 base and J by 0 bases, with 20 bases between. The CDR3 here is CATSRAPVSPAPSTDTQYF. The CDR3, as DNA: TGTGCCACCAGCAGAGCTCCTGTAAGCCCGGCACCTAGCACAGATACGCAGTATTTT.

This clone appeared a single time. The rearrangement uses TRBV7-2 and TRBJ1-5, with 8 bases fitting TRBD1. Germline lookup yields CDR1 SGHTA and CDR2 FQGNSA. V lost 2 bases, J lost 6 bases, and 6 bases stayed unmatched. The CDR3 runs 15 residues. The CDR3, as DNA: TGTGCCAGCAGCTTATATCAGGGGGCAGGTCAGCCCCAGCATTTT. This sequence encodes CASSLYQGAGQPQHF.

V gene TRBV27 combines with J gene TRBJ2-3; D perhaps matches TRBD1 (5 bases). The CDR3 has 21 residues. From germline, CDR1 is MNHEY and CDR2 SMNVEV (reference sequence). V lost 3 bases and J 0 bases, leaving 28 bases between the germline ends. CDR3 bases: TGTGCCAGCAGTTTGGTAGTCGCGACCCCCCTCCCAGGGATAAGCACAGATACGCAGTATTTT. Translated: CASSLVVATPLPGISTDTQYF.

The rearrangement links TRBV9 to TRBJ2-2; D is possibly TRBD1 or TRBD2 (6 bases each). Germline V gene data show CDR1 as SGDLS and CDR2 as YYNGEE. Trimming shortened V by 0 bases and J by 7 bases, and 13 bases separated the two germline ends. The CDR3 sequence is 15 residues long. The CDR3, as DNA: TGTGCCAGCAGCGTAGAGGGGGGATTCGTCGGGGAGCTGTTTTTT. This codes for CASSVEGGFVGELFF.

V usage is TRBV5-4 and J usage is TRBJ1-2; D gene unclear. The CDR3 loop spans 11 amino acids. V was pared by 3 bases and J by 5 bases, with 5 bases between. Germline V lookup: CDR1 SGHNT, CDR2 YYREEE (reference sequence). CDR3 DNA: TGTGCCAGCAGCTCCCTATATGGCTACACCTTC. Its translation: CASSSLYGYTF.

J is TRBJ2-1 and V is TRBV18, with D perhaps TRBD2 (6 bases). Germline loops: CDR1 KGHSH, CDR2 LQKENI. The CDR3 sequence is 14 residues long. Deletions cut 2 bases from V and 5 bases from J, with 10 bases between. This chain's CDR3 is CASSPSGVHNEQFF. The CDR3 nucleotides read TGTGCCAGCTCACCATCGGGGGTCCACAATGAGCAGTTCTTC.

The chain links TRBV19 to TRBJ1-5; TRBD1 aligns across 7 bases. V shed 7 bases and J 3 bases; nucleotides not matched to a gene: 9. CDR3 length equals 15 residues. Germline values: CDR1 LNHDA, CDR2 SQIVND (reference sequence). CDR3 protein: CASNQRDSHNQPQHF. The CDR3 DNA reads TGTGCCAGTAACCAGAGGGACAGCCACAATCAGCCCCAGCATTTT.